This TCR beta chain was captured by sequencing in a study of blood T cell repertoires in COVID-19. Study as a whole: The United States, Italy and Spain were the sources of the acute and convalescent COVID-19 samples. PBMCs, B-cell-depleted T cells, or T cells were the source of the cDNA or gDNA that made up the material.

CDR3 length equals 14 residues. Per the germline V gene, CDR1 is KGHSH and CDR2 is LQKENI. Trimming stripped 4 bases from V and 1 base from J, with 10 bases between. Per the authors' pipeline: The assay estimated nucleated cells by amplifying reference gene primers. Some clones are missing from TCRdb's copy, which holds only in-frame ones; the method was immunoSEQ multiplex PCR. That table gives V, J and clone size, and the DNA gave D and trimming. Here the sample spans about 80,000 clones, 82% being singletons. The chain combines TRBV18 with TRBJ1-1; D call uncertain. This clonotype was obtained from a man of 80 years or more with acute or convalescent COVID-19. Input material: peripheral blood. The CDR3 loop reads CASSRTTENTEAFF. CDR3 in DNA: TGTGCCAGCTCACGCACCACAGAGAACACTGAAGCTTTCTTT.